In this sample, the clone carrying this TCR beta chain turned up many times. Researchers amplified the TCR beta CDR3 regions from RNA transcripts. The HTBI primer set drove a first-round RT-PCR of the TCR CDR3. TCRdb processed the multiplex PCR reads anew with MiXCR; each CDR3 protein has one entry. The top ten clones hold over 15% of a sample with around 700,000 distinct CDR3 sequences, about 17% of them seen once. The data derive from a study of T cells in Graves' hyperthyroidism and ophthalmopathy. Trimming took off 2 bases at V and 1 base at J, with 17 bases between the two ends. The CDR3 runs 17 residues. CDR1 is LGHDT, CDR2 YNNKEL, per germline (reference sequence).

The sequenced sample consisted of blood. The rearrangement links TRBV3-1 to TRBJ2-5; D is possibly TRBD1 (5 bases). The source is a woman in her forties or fifties with Graves' hyperthyroidism that later progressed to Graves' ophthalmopathy. CDR3 DNA sequence: TGTGCCAGCAGCCAACTGATCCAGGGTTTGGGCCAAGAGACCCAGTACTTC. Encoded protein: CASSQLIQGLGQETQYF.